These T cell receptor beta chains were read from a single sample in a study of T cell responses to AZD1222 COVID-19 vaccine. Clones were sequenced by immunoSEQ multiplex PCR, and TCRdb holds only the in-frame ones, with some missing. The profile shows about 160,000 clones, 91% of them singletons. Material: peripheral blood, obtained on day 0 of AZD1222 vaccination. The receptors come from an adult in good health. Each CDR3 is given with its conserved first and last residue. Fields, in order: clone size, D gene, V gene, J gene, CDR3 DNA, CDR3 protein. D genes are given only for firm matches. Clone size is given for some rows only: seen once, a few or many times, or a class if the clone is expanded.

NA	NA	TRBV4-3	TRBJ1-6	TGCGCCAGCAGCCAAGCGGACGGGGCGGGGAATTCACCCCTCCACTTT	CASSQADGAGNSPLHF
NA	TRBD1	TRBV6-4	TRBJ2-7	TGTGCCACCTCGTGTCCGGGACAGGGGCCCTACGAGCAGTACTTC	CATSCPGQGPYEQYF
NA	NA	TRBV19	TRBJ1-1	TGTGCCAGTACCCGCCAGACTGAAGCTTTCTTT	CASTRQTEAFF
NA	TRBD1	TRBV11-3	TRBJ1-2	TGTGCCAGCACCCTCGTCCCCCAAGTGAATAAAAACAGGGGCCGGAGTGGCTACACCTTC	CASTLVPQVNKNRGRSGYTF
NA	NA	TRBV7-3	TRBJ2-2	TGTGCCAGCAGCTTATCAGGGGTTGGCGGGGAGCTGTTTTTT	CASSLSGVGGELFF
few	NA	TRBV12-3/TRBV12-4	TRBJ1-1	TGTGCCAGCAGTTGGTCTGCAAACACTGAAGCTTTCTTT	CASSWSANTEAFF
NA	TRBD1	TRBV6-2/TRBV6-3	TRBJ2-7	TGTGCCAGCAGTTTGACCGGGACAGCTGCAGTTTACGCGCAGTACTTC	CASSLTGTAAVYAQYF
NA	NA	TRBV5-1	TRBJ1-1	TGCGCCAGCAGCTTGGAACGAATTCCGAACACTGAAGCTTTCTTT	CASSLERIPNTEAFF
NA	NA	TRBV18	TRBJ1-3	TGTGCCGGCGGAGGACAGAGCTCTGGAAACACCATATATTTT	CAGGGQSSGNTIYF
NA	NA	TRBV5-4	TRBJ2-7	TGTGCCAGCAGCTTGGTGTTTGGGCCAAAAAAGGAGCAGTACTTC	CASSLVFGPKKEQYF
NA	NA	TRBV15	TRBJ2-7	TGTGCCACCAGCACGTCCCCAGGGGTCTACGAGCAGTACTTC	CATSTSPGVYEQYF
few	TRBD2	TRBV6-5	TRBJ2-3	TGTGCCAGCAGGTCGGGACTAGCGGGCACAGATACGCAGTATTTT	CASRSGLAGTDTQYF
NA	NA	TRBV19	TRBJ1-5	TGTGCCAGTAGTATAGTCGGACAGAAGAATCAGCCCCAGCATTTT	CASSIVGQKNQPQHF
NA	TRBD2	TRBV2	TRBJ2-5	TGTGCCAGCACCCGAGCGGGGGTGAACAAAGAGACCCAGTACTTC	CASTRAGVNKETQYF
NA	NA	TRBV3-1/TRBV3-2	TRBJ1-4	TGTGCCAGCAGCCAAGATCGGCGGAACTGGGGAAAACTGTTTTTT	CASSQDRRNWGKLFF
NA	NA	TRBV15	TRBJ1-2	TGTGCCACCAGCAGAGATCTGTCGCAGGCTGGGGATGGCTACACCTTC	CATSRDLSQAGDGYTF
NA	NA	TRBV20-1	TRBJ1-5	TGCAGTGCTAGTAGGACAGCTTGGGACCAGCCCCAGCATTTT	CSASRTAWDQPQHF
NA	NA	TRBV7-7	TRBJ2-1	TGTGCTAGCAGCCGACTGCAGGGTAACAATGAGCAGTTCTTC	CASSRLQGNNEQFF
NA	NA	TRBV5-1	TRBJ1-1	TGCGCCAGCAGCTTGTTCCAGAACACTGAAGCTTTCTTT	CASSLFQNTEAFF
NA	NA	TRBV23-1	TRBJ1-1	TGCGCCAGCAGATCTAACCAAACTGAAGCTTTCTTT	CASRSNQTEAFF
NA	NA	TRBV18	TRBJ1-1	TGTGCCAGCTCACCAAGGGGGAACACTGAAGCTTTCTTT	CASSPRGNTEAFF
NA	NA	TRBV28	TRBJ1-1	TGTGCCAGCAGTCACGACGGAGCCAGCCAAGTGAACACTGAAGCTTTCTTT	CASSHDGASQVNTEAFF
NA	NA	TRBV7-2	TRBJ1-2	TGTGCCAGCAGCTCTCCTTGGACACAACCCTATGGCTACACCTTC	CASSSPWTQPYGYTF
NA	TRBD1	TRBV2	TRBJ1-6	TGTGCCAGCCGGGACAGGGCTAATTCACCCCTCCACTTT	CASRDRANSPLHF
NA	NA	TRBV4-1	TRBJ1-1	TGCGCCAGCAGCCAATGGGGAGGGAAATCGAACACTGAAGCTTTCTTT	CASSQWGGKSNTEAFF
NA	NA	TRBV3-1/TRBV3-2	TRBJ1-5	TGTGCCAGCAGCCAAGGGTCAGGCAATCAGCCCCAGCATTTT	CASSQGSGNQPQHF
NA	NA	TRBV6-6	TRBJ1-1	TGTGCCAGCAGTCAGCTGAACACTGAAGCTTTCTTT	CASSQLNTEAFF
NA	NA	TRBV6-5	TRBJ1-1	TGTGCCAGCAGTTATGAACAGTACACTGAAGCTTTCTTT	CASSYEQYTEAFF
NA	NA	TRBV5-4	TRBJ1-2	TGTGCCAGCAGCTTGGGCCCGTTCGATGGCTACACCTTC	CASSLGPFDGYTF
NA	TRBD1	TRBV5-1	TRBJ1-1	TGCGCCAGCAGCTTGGGGACAGGGGATATGGCTTTCTTT	CASSLGTGDMAFF
NA	TRBD2	TRBV9	TRBJ2-3	TGTGCCAGCAGCGCGGGGGGGCAAGATACGCAGTATTTT	CASSAGGQDTQYF
NA	NA	TRBV6-5	TRBJ1-2	TGTGCCAGCCAAGACAATACAGCTATCGCTGGCTACACCTTC	CASQDNTAIAGYTF
NA	NA	TRBV6-1	TRBJ1-4	TGTGCCAGCAGCCGGGGGTCCGGGGGTAATGAAAAACTGTTTTTT	CASSRGSGGNEKLFF
NA	NA	TRBV5-1	TRBJ1-1	TGCGCCAGCAGCTTAGTCCGGGCTAGTGGCACTGAAGCTTTCTTT	CASSLVRASGTEAFF
NA	NA	TRBV14	TRBJ1-2	TGTGCCAGCAGCCAGACAGTTGCCTATGGCTACACCTTC	CASSQTVAYGYTF
NA	NA	TRBV5-6	TRBJ2-3	TGTGCCAGCAGCTTGGTGTCCGGGTCAGATACGCAGTATTTT	CASSLVSGSDTQYF
NA	TRBD1	TRBV6-5	TRBJ1-1	TGTGCCAGCAGAGCGGACAGGACCATGAACACTGAAGCTTTCTTT	CASRADRTMNTEAFF
NA	NA	TRBV4-3	TRBJ2-7	TGCGCCAGCAGCCAAGGGGTCTTATACGAGCAGTACTTC	CASSQGVLYEQYF
NA	NA	TRBV18	TRBJ1-2	TGTGCCAGCTCACCAGGGGATGCTAACTATGGCTACACCTTC	CASSPGDANYGYTF
NA	NA	TRBV4-1	TRBJ1-1	TGCGCCAGCAGCCCGCCCGTGCCGGGAAAAGCTTTCTTT	CASSPPVPGKAFF